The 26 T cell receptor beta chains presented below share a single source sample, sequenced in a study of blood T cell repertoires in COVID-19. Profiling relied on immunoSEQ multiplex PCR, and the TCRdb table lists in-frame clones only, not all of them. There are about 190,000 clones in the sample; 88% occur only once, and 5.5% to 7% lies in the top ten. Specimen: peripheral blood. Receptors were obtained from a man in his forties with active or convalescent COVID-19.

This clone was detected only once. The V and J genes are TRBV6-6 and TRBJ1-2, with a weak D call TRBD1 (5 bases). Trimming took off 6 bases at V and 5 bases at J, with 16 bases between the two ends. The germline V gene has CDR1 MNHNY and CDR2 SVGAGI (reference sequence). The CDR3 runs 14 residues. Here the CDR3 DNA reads TGTGCCAGCAGAACAGGAGGGATAGCATATGGCTACACCTTC. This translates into CASRTGGIAYGYTF.

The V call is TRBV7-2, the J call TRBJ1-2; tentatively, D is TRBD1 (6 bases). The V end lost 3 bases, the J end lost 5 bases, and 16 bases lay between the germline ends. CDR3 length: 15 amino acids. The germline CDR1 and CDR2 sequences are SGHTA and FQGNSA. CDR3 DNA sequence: TGTGCCAGCAGCTTGTTTTCAGGGGTGGAATATGGCTACACCTTC. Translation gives CASSLFSGVEYGYTF.

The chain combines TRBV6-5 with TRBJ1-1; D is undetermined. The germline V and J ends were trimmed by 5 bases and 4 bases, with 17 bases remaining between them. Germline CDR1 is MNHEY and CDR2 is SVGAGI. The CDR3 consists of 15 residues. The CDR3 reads CASSLRPPPGTEAFF. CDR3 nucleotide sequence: TGTGCCAGCAGTCTGAGGCCCCCTCCGGGCACTGAAGCTTTCTTT.

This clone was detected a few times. The CDR3 here is CASRSGRSGNTIYF. CDR3 DNA sequence: TGTGCCAGCCGCAGTGGGCGCTCTGGAAACACCATATATTTT. This sequence joins TRBV18 and TRBJ1-3, with no clear D. V lost 8 bases, J lost 0 bases, and 11 bases lay in between. Looked up from germline, CDR1 is KGHSH and CDR2 is LQKENI. The CDR3 consists of 14 residues.

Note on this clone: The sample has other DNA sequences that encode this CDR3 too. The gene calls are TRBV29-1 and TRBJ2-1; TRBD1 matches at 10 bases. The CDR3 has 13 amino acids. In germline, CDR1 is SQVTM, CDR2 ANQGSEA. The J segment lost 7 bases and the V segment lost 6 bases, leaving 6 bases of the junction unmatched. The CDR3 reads CSVEGDRGNEQFF. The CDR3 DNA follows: TGCAGCGTCGAGGGGGACAGGGGAAATGAGCAGTTCTTC.

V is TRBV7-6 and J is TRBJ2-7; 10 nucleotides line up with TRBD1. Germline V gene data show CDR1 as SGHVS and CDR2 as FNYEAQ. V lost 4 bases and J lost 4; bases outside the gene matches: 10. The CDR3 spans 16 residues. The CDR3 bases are TGTGCCAGCAGCTCACAACCCGGGACAGGGGATTACGAGCAGTACTTC. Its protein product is CASSSQPGTGDYEQYF.

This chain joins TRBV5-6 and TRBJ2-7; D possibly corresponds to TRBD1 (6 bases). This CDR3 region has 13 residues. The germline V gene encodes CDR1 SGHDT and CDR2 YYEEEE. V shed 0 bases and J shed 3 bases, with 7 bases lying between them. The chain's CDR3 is CASSLGGGYEQYF. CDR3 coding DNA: TGTGCCAGCAGCTTGGGAGGGGGCTACGAGCAGTACTTC.

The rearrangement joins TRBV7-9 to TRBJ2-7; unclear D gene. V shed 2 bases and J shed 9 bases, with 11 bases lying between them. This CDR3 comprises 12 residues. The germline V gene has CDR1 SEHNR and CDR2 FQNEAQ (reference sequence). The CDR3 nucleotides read TGTGCCAGCAGCTTAACAAGTGAACGGCAGTACTTC. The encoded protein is CASSLTSERQYF.

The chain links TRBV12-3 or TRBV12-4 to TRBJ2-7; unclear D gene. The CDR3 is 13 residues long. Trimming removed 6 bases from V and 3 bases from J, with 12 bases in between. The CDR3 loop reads CASRDTKNYEQYF. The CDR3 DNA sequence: TGTGCCAGCAGAGACACCAAGAACTACGAGCAGTACTTC.

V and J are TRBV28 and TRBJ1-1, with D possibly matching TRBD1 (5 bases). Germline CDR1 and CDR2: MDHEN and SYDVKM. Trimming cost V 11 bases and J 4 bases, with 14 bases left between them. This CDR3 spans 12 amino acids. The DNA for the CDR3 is TGTGCCGGGGGGGGGTTTGGCACTGAAGCTTTCTTT. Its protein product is CAGGGFGTEAFF.

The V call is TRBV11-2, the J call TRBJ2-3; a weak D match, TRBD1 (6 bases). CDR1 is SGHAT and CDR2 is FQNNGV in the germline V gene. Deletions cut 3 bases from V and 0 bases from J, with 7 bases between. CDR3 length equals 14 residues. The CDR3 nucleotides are TGTGCCAGCAGCTTGGGGGCTAGCACAGATACGCAGTATTTT. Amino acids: CASSLGASTDTQYF. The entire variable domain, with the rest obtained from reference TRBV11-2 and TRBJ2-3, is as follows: EAGVAQSPRYKIIEKRQSVAFWCNPISGHATLYWYQQILGQGPKLLIQFQNNGVVDDSQLPKDRFSAERLKGVDSTLKIQPAKLEDSAVYLCASSLGASTDTQYFGPGTRLTVL.

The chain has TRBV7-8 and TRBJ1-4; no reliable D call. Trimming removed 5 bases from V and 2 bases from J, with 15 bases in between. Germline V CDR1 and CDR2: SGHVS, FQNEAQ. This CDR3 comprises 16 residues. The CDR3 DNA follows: TGTGCCAGCAGCCCTCGGAGGGAGCTGACTAATGAAAAACTGTTTTTT. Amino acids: CASSPRRELTNEKLFF.

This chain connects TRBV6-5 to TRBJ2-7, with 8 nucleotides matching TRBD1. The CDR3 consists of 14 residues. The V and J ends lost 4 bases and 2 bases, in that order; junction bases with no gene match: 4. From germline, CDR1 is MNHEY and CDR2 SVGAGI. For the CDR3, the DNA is TGTGCCAGCAGTTTGGACAGGGACACCTACGAGCAGTACTTC. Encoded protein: CASSLDRDTYEQYF.

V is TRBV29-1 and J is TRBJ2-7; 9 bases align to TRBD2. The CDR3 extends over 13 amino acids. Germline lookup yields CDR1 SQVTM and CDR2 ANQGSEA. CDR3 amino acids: CSAQPTSGYEQYF. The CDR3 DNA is TGCAGTGCCCAGCCGACTAGCGGCTACGAGCAGTACTTC.

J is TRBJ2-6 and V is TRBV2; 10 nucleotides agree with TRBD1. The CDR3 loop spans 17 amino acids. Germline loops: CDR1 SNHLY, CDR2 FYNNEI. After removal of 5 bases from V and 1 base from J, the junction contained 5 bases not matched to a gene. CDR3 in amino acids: CASSPGQGLSGANVLTF. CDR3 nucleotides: TGTGCCAGCAGTCCGGGACAGGGGCTTTCTGGGGCCAACGTCCTGACTTTC. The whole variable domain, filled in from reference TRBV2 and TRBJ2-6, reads EPEVTQTPSHQVTQMGQEVILRCVPISNHLYFYWYRQILGQKVEFLVSFYNNEISEKSEIFDDQFSVERPDGSNFTLKIRSTKLEDSAMYFCASSPGQGLSGANVLTFGAGSRLTVL.

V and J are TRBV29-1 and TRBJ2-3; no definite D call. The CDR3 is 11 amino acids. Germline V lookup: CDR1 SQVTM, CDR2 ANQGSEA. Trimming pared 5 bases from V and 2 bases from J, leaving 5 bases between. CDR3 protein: CSVSYTDTQYF. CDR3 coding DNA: TGCAGCGTTAGCTACACAGATACGCAGTATTTT.

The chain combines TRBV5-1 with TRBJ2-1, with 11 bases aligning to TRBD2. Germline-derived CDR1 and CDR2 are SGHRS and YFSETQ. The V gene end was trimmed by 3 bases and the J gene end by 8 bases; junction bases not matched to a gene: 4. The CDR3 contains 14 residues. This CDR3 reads CASSWGLAAYEQFF. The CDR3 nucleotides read TGCGCCAGCAGCTGGGGACTAGCGGCCTATGAGCAGTTCTTC.

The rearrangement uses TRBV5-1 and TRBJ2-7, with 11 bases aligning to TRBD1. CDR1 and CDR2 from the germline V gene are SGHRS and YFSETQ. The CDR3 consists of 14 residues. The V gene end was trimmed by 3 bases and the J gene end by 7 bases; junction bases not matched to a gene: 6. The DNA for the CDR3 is TGCGCCAGCAGCTGGGGACAGGGGGTCGATGAGCAGTACTTC. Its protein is CASSWGQGVDEQYF.

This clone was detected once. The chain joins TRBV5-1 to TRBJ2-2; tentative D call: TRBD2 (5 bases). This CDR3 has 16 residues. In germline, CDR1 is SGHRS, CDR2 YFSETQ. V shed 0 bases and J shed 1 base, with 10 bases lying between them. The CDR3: CASSLAGRQNTGELFF. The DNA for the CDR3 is TGCGCCAGCAGCTTGGCGGGGAGACAGAACACCGGGGAGCTGTTTTTT.

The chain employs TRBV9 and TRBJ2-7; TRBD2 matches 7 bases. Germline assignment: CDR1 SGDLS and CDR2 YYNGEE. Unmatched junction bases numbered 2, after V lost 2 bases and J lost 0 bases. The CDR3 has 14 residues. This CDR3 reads CASSVGGSSYEQYF. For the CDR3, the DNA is TGTGCCAGCAGCGTGGGAGGGAGCTCCTACGAGCAGTACTTC.

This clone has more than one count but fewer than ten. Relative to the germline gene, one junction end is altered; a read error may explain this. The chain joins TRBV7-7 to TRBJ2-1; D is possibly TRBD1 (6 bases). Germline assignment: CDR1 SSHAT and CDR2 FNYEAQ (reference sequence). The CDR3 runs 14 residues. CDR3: CASSLARGSNEQFF. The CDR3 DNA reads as TGTGCTAGCAGCTTAGCGAGGGGGAGCAATGAGCAGTTCTTC.

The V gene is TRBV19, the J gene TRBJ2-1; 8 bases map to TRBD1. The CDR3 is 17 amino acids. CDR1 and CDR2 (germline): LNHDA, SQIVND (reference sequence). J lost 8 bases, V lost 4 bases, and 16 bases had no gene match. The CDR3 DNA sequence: TGTGCCAGTAGTAATCAGGGGGCTAGTTGGTTGATGGATGAGCAGTTCTTC. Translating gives CASSNQGASWLMDEQFF.

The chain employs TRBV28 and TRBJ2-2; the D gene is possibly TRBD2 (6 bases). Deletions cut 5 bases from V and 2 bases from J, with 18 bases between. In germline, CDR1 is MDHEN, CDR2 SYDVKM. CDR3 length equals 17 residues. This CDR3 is CASSPVGGPTNTGELFF. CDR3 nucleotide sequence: TGTGCCAGCAGTCCCGTCGGGGGACCGACCAACACCGGGGAGCTGTTTTTT.

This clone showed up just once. In nucleotides, the CDR3 is TGTGCCACCAATCCCGGGACAGGGGTAGATGAGCAGTTCTTC. This translates into CATNPGTGVDEQFF. The chain recombines TRBV19 with TRBJ2-1, with 10 bases identical to TRBD1. With 10 bases clipped from V and 8 bases from J, the junction kept 11 bases outside the gene matches. Germline V lookup: CDR1 LNHDA, CDR2 SQIVND (reference sequence). The CDR3 length is 14 residues.

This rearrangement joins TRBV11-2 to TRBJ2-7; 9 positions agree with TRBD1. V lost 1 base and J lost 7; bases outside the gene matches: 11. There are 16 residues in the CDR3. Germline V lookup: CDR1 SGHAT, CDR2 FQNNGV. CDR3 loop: CASSLGVGTGRLEQYF. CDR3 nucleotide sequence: TGTGCCAGCAGCTTAGGAGTCGGGACAGGGAGGTTGGAGCAGTACTTC.

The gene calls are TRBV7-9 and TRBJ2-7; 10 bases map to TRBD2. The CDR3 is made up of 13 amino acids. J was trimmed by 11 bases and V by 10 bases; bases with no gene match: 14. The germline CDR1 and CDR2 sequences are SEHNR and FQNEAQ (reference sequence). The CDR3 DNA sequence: TGTGCCACCGAATACGGGTCTAGCGGGGGCGAGTACTTC. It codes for CATEYGSSGGEYF.